This T cell receptor beta chain stems from a study of technical replicates of blood from several donors (dated by TCRdb to about 2017). The CDR3 contains 12 residues, cysteine and phenylalanine counted. The DNA shown is the 36-base CDR3, in frame from base 1. According to the germline V gene, CDR1 reads ENHRY and CDR2 reads SYGVKD. V sheds 6 bases and J sheds 3 bases, leaving 8 bases between their ends. On this clone: The specificity of this receptor is unknown. No base-level quality is on record; no much larger clone is a single base apart.

Libraries were prepared through the immunoSEQ multiplex PCR assay. TCRdb obtained this table from immuneACCESS and retained in-frame rearrangements with V and J assigned. These tables miss some clones; where compared with another copy, unresolved V genes account for less than half of the shortfall, and the remainder is unexplained. The sample table holds 60,000 to 90,000 clones, of which roughly 93% were seen once. The top ten hold approximately 0.45% of the sample. The chain couples TRBV10-3 to TRBJ1-1, with no D gene named confidently. The receptor comes from a human donor in good health. Sequenced material: T cells isolated from PBMCs. CDR3 sequence: CAISAEDTEAFF. The DNA reads as follows: TGTGCCATCAGCGCGGAGGACACTGAAGCTTTCTTT.